The clone carrying this T cell receptor (beta chain) was detected only once. The data originate from a study of blood T cell repertoires in COVID-19. Germline V gene data show CDR1 as SGHRS and CDR2 as YFSETQ. The CDR3 has 15 residues. V gave up 2 bases and J gave up 3 bases, with 15 bases separating them. Authors' processing steps: Nucleated cell number was recorded as an estimate derived from reference gene primer amplification. The data were produced by immunoSEQ multiplex PCR, yet TCRdb's version contains in-frame clones alone and is incomplete. V, J and clone size derive from that table, while D and trimming were established from the DNA sequence. The top ten clones hold 3% to 3.5% of a sample with around 500,000 clones, approximately 83% of them seen once.

Sequencing input: peripheral blood. The genes are TRBV5-1 and TRBJ2-7, with D unclear. The receptor comes from a human donor in a cohort sampled during active COVID-19. Here the CDR3 reads CASSLWPRRLYEQYF. CDR3 bases: TGCGCCAGCAGCTTATGGCCCCGGCGGCTCTACGAGCAGTACTTC.